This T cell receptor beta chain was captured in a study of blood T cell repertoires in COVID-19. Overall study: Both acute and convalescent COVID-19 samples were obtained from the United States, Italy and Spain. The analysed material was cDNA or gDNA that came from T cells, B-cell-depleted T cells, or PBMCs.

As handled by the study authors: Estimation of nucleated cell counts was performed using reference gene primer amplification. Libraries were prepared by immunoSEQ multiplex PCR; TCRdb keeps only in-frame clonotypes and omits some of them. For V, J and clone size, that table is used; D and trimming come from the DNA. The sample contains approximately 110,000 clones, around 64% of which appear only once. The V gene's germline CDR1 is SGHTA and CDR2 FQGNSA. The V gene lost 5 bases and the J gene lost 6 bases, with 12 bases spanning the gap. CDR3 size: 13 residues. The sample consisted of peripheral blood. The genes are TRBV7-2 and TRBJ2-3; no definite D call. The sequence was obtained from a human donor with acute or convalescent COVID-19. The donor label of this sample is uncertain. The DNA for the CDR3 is TGTGCCAGCAGCCCCCCACTCTGGGATACGCAGTATTTT. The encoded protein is CASSPPLWDTQYF.